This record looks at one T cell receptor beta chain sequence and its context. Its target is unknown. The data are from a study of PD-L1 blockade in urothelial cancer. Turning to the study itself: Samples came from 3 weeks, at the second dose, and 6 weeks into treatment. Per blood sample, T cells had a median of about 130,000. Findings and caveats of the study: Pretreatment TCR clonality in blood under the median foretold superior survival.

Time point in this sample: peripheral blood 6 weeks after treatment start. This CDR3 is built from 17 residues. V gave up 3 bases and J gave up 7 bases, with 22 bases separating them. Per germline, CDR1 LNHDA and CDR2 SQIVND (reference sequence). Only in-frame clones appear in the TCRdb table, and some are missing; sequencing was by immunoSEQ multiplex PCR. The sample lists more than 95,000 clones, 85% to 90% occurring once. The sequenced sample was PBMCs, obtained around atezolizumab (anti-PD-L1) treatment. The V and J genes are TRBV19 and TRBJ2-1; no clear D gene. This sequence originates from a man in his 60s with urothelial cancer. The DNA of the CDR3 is TGTGCCAGTAGTATCCCCTACAGTTCTCTCTTTTCGAATGAGCAGTTCTTC. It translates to CASSIPYSSLFSNEQFF.